These 11 T cell receptor beta chains were sequenced from one sample in a study of control samples from healthy donors and cancer patients. Only in-frame clones appear in the TCRdb table, and some are missing; sequencing was by immunoSEQ multiplex PCR. The sample lists 45,000 to 60,000 clones, 90% to 95% occurring once. The sample comprised blood. These receptors were collected from a man younger than 45 in good health.

This chain links TRBV3-1 (or the pseudogene TRBV3-2) with TRBJ2-4, with D unresolved. The CDR3 is 16 residues long. With 0 bases removed from V and 1 base from J, the gap between germline ends came to 10 bases. The germline V gene has CDR1 LGHDT and CDR2 YNNKEL (reference sequence). CDR3 sequence: CASSQDLRAAKNIQYF. The CDR3 DNA sequence: TGTGCCAGCAGCCAAGATCTAAGGGCGGCCAAAAACATTCAGTACTTC.

The rearrangement links TRBV6-5 to TRBJ2-1; D ambiguous. This CDR3 is 13 amino acids long. Germline CDR1 and CDR2: MNHEY and SVGAGI. V gave up 6 bases and J gave up 4 bases, with 10 bases separating them. CDR3 in DNA: TGTGCCAGCAGGGACGGCCAATACAATGAGCAGTTCTTC. It encodes CASRDGQYNEQFF.

This chain connects TRBV6-4 to TRBJ2-3; TRBD2 matches at 11 bases. Per germline, CDR1 MRHNA and CDR2 SNTAGT. The CDR3 spans 15 residues. V lost 3 bases to trimming and J lost 5 bases; unmatched junction nucleotides: 4. CDR3 in amino acids: CASSELAGEEDTQYF. DNA of the CDR3: TGTGCCAGCAGTGAACTAGCGGGAGAGGAAGATACGCAGTATTTT.

The chain carries TRBV11-2 and TRBJ1-2, with D unclear. Trimming cost V 4 bases and J 0 bases, with 12 bases left between them. The CDR3 extends over 15 amino acids. The germline V gene encodes CDR1 SGHAT and CDR2 FQNNGV. This chain's CDR3 is CASSSHWAPNYGYTF. The CDR3 DNA follows: TGTGCCAGCAGCTCTCACTGGGCTCCTAACTATGGCTACACCTTC.

This clone was seen once. V and J are TRBV28 and TRBJ1-2; no definite D call. The germline gives CDR1 MDHEN, CDR2 SYDVKM. V was shortened by 1 base and J by 0 bases, with 12 bases between the two germline ends. There are 16 residues in the CDR3. The CDR3 is CASSLSGRYPNYGYTF. CDR3 coding DNA: TGTGCCAGCAGTTTATCAGGCCGCTACCCTAACTATGGCTACACCTTC.

The chain links TRBV19 to TRBJ1-2; unclear D gene. With 7 bases removed from V and 3 bases from J, the gap between germline ends came to 15 bases. This CDR3 is 14 amino acids long. Per the germline V gene, CDR1 is LNHDA and CDR2 is SQIVND (reference sequence). In DNA form, the CDR3 reads TGTGCCAGTATCTCATTAGCCTTGGACTATGGCTACACCTTC. This sequence encodes CASISLALDYGYTF. Based on the CDR3 plus reference TRBV19 and TRBJ1-2, the full variable domain is DGGITQSPKYLFRKEGQNVTLSCEQNLNHDAMYWYRQDPGQGLRLIYYSQIVNDFQKGDIAEGYSVSREKKESFPLTVTSAQKNPTAFYLCASISLALDYGYTFGSGTRLTVV.

The chain employs TRBV6-5 and TRBJ1-2; 10 bases line up with TRBD1. The trim removed 6 bases at V and 2 bases at J, leaving 3 bases unmatched. Germline lookup yields CDR1 MNHEY and CDR2 SVGAGI. This CDR3 spans 14 amino acids. CDR3 sequence reads: CASRRGQGNYGYTF. The DNA for the CDR3 is TGTGCCAGCAGGAGGGGACAGGGGAACTATGGCTACACCTTC.

The V gene is TRBV19, the J gene TRBJ1-3; D uncertain. From germline, CDR1 is LNHDA and CDR2 SQIVND (reference sequence). The CDR3 loop spans 13 amino acids. Trimming took off 6 bases at V and 0 bases at J, with 6 bases between the two ends. The CDR3 DNA reads as TGTGCCAGTAGCAGGAACTCTGGAAACACCATATATTTT. This codes for CASSRNSGNTIYF.

The rearrangement uses TRBV19 and TRBJ2-5, with a tentative D call TRBD1 (6 bases). The CDR3 is 14 residues long. The ends were cut back, 10 bases at V and 4 bases at J, with 19 bases in the middle. Germline CDR1 reads LNHDA; CDR2 reads SQIVND (reference sequence). The CDR3 bases are TGTGCCACTTCGCCCAGGGGTAAGGGAGAGACCCAGTACTTC. Its translation is CATSPRGKGETQYF.

The chain combines TRBV19 with TRBJ2-1, with D possibly matching TRBD2 (6 bases). The length of the CDR3 is 15 residues. Deletions cut 2 bases from V and 5 bases from J, with 13 bases between. Germline CDR1 reads LNHDA; CDR2 reads SQIVND (reference sequence). The CDR3 DNA reads as TGTGCCAGTAGTATAAGCGCGGGACCACACAATGAGCAGTTCTTC. Translation gives CASSISAGPHNEQFF.

There are a few counts of this clone. The chain uses TRBV5-4 and TRBJ1-1; D is unresolved. The CDR3 has 13 residues. CDR1 is SGHNT and CDR2 is YYREEE in the germline V gene (reference sequence). Between the trimmed V and J ends, which lost 4 bases and 0 bases, there was a span of 7 bases. The CDR3 region is CASSPTMNTEAFF. CDR3 nucleotide sequence: TGTGCCAGCAGCCCAACTATGAACACTGAAGCTTTCTTT.